One sample yielded the 9 T cell receptor beta chains listed below, sequenced in a study of blood T cell repertoires in COVID-19. Assay: immunoSEQ multiplex PCR; the TCRdb copy retains only in-frame clones and omits some. The table shows about 220,000 clones, with around 90% occurring only once. Sequencing was carried out using PBMCs or T cells enriched from blood (not recorded which). The receptor source for this set is a woman aged 45-65 years with acute COVID-19.

The rearrangement links TRBV7-2 to TRBJ2-5, with 11 bases aligning to TRBD2. The ends lost 0 bases at V and 5 bases at J; junction bases unmatched: 2. The CDR3 has 15 amino acids. Germline V gives CDR1 SGHTA, CDR2 FQGNSA. The CDR3, as DNA: TGTGCCAGCAGCTTAGCCGGACTAGCGGGCGAGACCCAGTACTTC. This encodes CASSLAGLAGETQYF.

This clone showed up just once. The chain has TRBV2 and TRBJ2-2, with 7 bases fitting TRBD2. Germline V CDR1 and CDR2: SNHLY, FYNNEI. V was pared by 7 bases and J by 0 bases, with 5 bases of the junction left unmatched. The CDR3 runs to 15 residues. CDR3 DNA: TGTGCCAGCACCCTACTAGCGCCGAACACCGGGGAGCTGTTTTTT. Its translation: CASTLLAPNTGELFF.

The chain recombines TRBV2 with TRBJ2-7; unclear D gene. CDR1 and CDR2 (germline): SNHLY, FYNNEI. V gave up 7 bases and J gave up 4 bases, with 8 bases separating them. This CDR3 contains 11 residues. The CDR3 reads CASKEAYEQYF. The DNA for the CDR3 is TGTGCCAGCAAAGAGGCATACGAGCAGTACTTC.

The chain combines TRBV27 with TRBJ1-4, with a possible D match to TRBD1 (6 bases). The CDR3 has 14 amino acids. Per germline, CDR1 MNHEY and CDR2 SMNVEV (reference sequence). The ends were cut back, 6 bases at V and 2 bases at J, with 10 bases in the middle. CDR3 DNA: TGTGCCAGCAGCCAGGGGCTGACTAATGAAAAACTGTTTTTT. Translation: CASSQGLTNEKLFF. Drawing the rest from reference TRBV27 and TRBJ1-4, the complete variable domain is EAQVTQNPRYLITVTGKKLTVTCSQNMNHEYMSWYRQDPGLGLRQIYYSMNVEVTDKGDVPEGYKVSRKEKRNFPLILESPSPNQTSLYFCASSQGLTNEKLFFGSGTQLSVL.

This clone was recorded many times. The chain uses TRBV2 and TRBJ1-5; D is unclear. The germline V gene has CDR1 SNHLY and CDR2 FYNNEI. There are 14 residues in the CDR3. V lost 7 bases and J 0 bases, leaving 10 bases between the germline ends. The CDR3 nucleotides are TGTGCCAGCACTAGGGAGGATAGCAATCAGCCCCAGCATTTT. This codes for CASTREDSNQPQHF.

This sequence joins TRBV6-5 and TRBJ1-2; D is ambiguous. The germline V gene encodes CDR1 MNHEY and CDR2 SVGAGI. V was clipped by 8 bases and J by 8 bases, with 12 bases between them. The CDR3 is 11 residues long. This CDR3 is CASVSIGGYTF. In DNA form, the CDR3 reads TGTGCCAGCGTTAGCATTGGGGGCTACACCTTC.

This clone occurred once. The V call is TRBV27, the J call TRBJ1-4, with 9 bases that match TRBD1. Trimming removed 5 bases from V and 7 bases from J; junction bases left unmatched: 11. Germline V gene sequence: CDR1 MNHEY, CDR2 SMNVEV (reference sequence). The CDR3 sequence is 16 residues long. The CDR3 is CASSHQTGTGSEKLFF. The CDR3 DNA reads as TGTGCCAGCAGTCATCAAACCGGGACAGGGAGTGAAAAACTGTTTTTT.

V usage is TRBV28 and J usage is TRBJ2-7; 8 bases agree with TRBD2. V lost 7 bases to trimming and J lost 2 bases; unmatched junction nucleotides: 7. The germline gives CDR1 MDHEN, CDR2 SYDVKM. This CDR3 region has 14 residues. The CDR3 DNA reads as TGTGCCAGCAATCGGGGGGGGTCCCCCTACGAGCAGTACTTC. This encodes CASNRGGSPYEQYF.

The chain has TRBV27 and TRBJ2-7, with D tentatively TRBD2 (7 bases). The CDR3 loop spans 11 amino acids. V lost 3 bases and J lost 13, with 13 bases in between. Germline CDR1 reads MNHEY; CDR2 reads SMNVEV (reference sequence). CDR3 sequence: CASSFGGRSYF. CDR3 DNA sequence: TGTGCCAGCAGTTTCGGGGGGCGAAGTTACTTC.